This is a list of T cell receptor beta chains from one sample in a study of T-cell memory formation after mild COVID-19. TCRdb redid the calling of the 5' RACE reads with MiXCR, one entry per CDR3 protein. The sample shows just over 300,000 distinct CDR3 sequences, roughly a fifth of them seen only once. Sequenced: PBMCs or a T cell subset sorted from them (not recorded which). The source of these receptors is a man younger than 35 who had mild COVID-19 (a few samples of this study predate the infection). Cell type and time point are not known. The CDR3 runs from the conserved cysteine through the conserved F or W. A D gene is named only where the DNA matches it firmly. The size entry is marked missing in some rows and otherwise reads once, few, many or a size class.

clone size | D gene | J gene | V gene | CDR3 protein | CDR3 DNA
few | TRBD1 | TRBJ2-1 | TRBV7-3 | CASSPMNRGTGEQFF | TGTGCCAGCAGCCCGATGAACAGGGGGACTGGTGAGCAGTTCTTC
- | TRBD1 | TRBJ1-2 | TRBV5-1 | CASSPGQGRDYGYTF | TGCGCCAGCAGCCCTGGACAGGGGCGAGACTATGGCTACACCTTC
few | - | TRBJ1-2 | TRBV5-5 | CASSLVSSGRGDFYGYTF | TGTGCCAGCAGCTTGGTATCTTCGGGCAGGGGTGATTTCTATGGCTACACCTTC
- | TRBD1 | TRBJ1-1 | TRBV7-9 | CASSPLRQGNTEAFF | TGTGCCAGCAGCCCCCTCCGACAGGGGAACACTGAAGCTTTCTTT
few | TRBD2 | TRBJ2-5 | TRBV6-1 | CASSEASGVQETQYF | TGTGCCAGCAGTGAGGCTAGCGGGGTCCAAGAGACCCAGTACTTC
- | - | TRBJ1-1 | TRBV12-3/TRBV12-4 | CASIPRGGYTEAFF | TGTGCCAGCATCCCGAGGGGGGGTTACACTGAAGCTTTCTTT
- | TRBD1 | TRBJ1-3 | TRBV5-1 | CASSLEGAMRNTIYF | TGCGCCAGCAGCTTGGAGGGGGCTATGAGAAACACCATATATTTT
few | TRBD2 | TRBJ2-3 | TRBV4-3 | CASSPLSGGDLDTQYF | TGCGCCAGCAGCCCTCTTAGCGGGGGGGACCTAGATACGCAGTATTTT
few | - | TRBJ1-1 | TRBV6-5 | CASTAHSGRTEAFF | TGTGCCAGCACCGCGCACAGTGGAAGGACTGAAGCTTTCTTT
once | TRBD2 | TRBJ2-2 | TRBV7-3 | CASSTASGGNTGELFF | TGTGCCAGCAGCACCGCTAGCGGGGGTAACACCGGGGAGCTGTTTTTT
- | TRBD1 | TRBJ1-4 | TRBV18 | CASSPPEEQGGEKLFF | TGTGCCAGCTCACCACCGGAGGAACAGGGGGGTGAAAAACTGTTTTTT
- | - | TRBJ1-1 | TRBV4-1 | CASSQDRAGEAFF | TGCGCCAGCAGCCAAGACAGGGCGGGTGAAGCTTTCTTT
few | - | TRBJ1-5 | TRBV2 | CASSETIGIFNQPQHF | TGTGCCAGCAGTGAAACGATCGGGATCTTCAATCAGCCCCAGCATTTT
- | - | TRBJ2-7 | TRBV19 | CASSMMFGFSYEQYF | TGTGCCAGTAGTATGATGTTCGGCTTCTCCTACGAGCAGTACTTC
many | - | TRBJ2-4 | TRBV5-1 | CASSLGNSVAKNIQYF | TGCGCCAGCAGCTTGGGTAACAGCGTAGCCAAAAACATTCAGTACTTC
- | TRBD1 | TRBJ1-1 | TRBV4-1 | CASSQTGTGGVDTEAFF | TGCGCCAGCAGCCAGACCGGGACAGGGGGCGTTGACACTGAAGCTTTCTTT
- | - | TRBJ1-5 | TRBV4-3 | CASSRDIATGTRGNQPQHF | TGCGCCAGCAGCCGGGACATTGCGACGGGGACCAGGGGCAATCAGCCCCAGCATTTT
- | TRBD1 | TRBJ2-7 | TRBV5-1 | CASSSGQGWNEQYF | TGCGCCAGCAGCTCCGGACAGGGTTGGAACGAGCAGTACTTC
- | - | TRBJ1-2 | TRBV20-1 | CSARSGPLGGSYGYTF | TGCAGTGCTAGATCGGGACCGCTCGGCGGCTCCTATGGCTACACCTTC
once | - | TRBJ1-5 | TRBV18 | CASSPFGGARSNQPQHF | TGTGCCAGCTCCCCGTTCGGGGGGGCGCGTAGCAATCAGCCCCAGCATTTT
few | - | TRBJ1-4 | TRBV20-1 | CSARASSAGGLFF | TGCAGTGCTAGAGCTTCTTCAGCGGGGGGACTGTTTTTT
few | TRBD1 | TRBJ1-2 | TRBV6-5 | CASRTSGQGLTYGYTF | TGTGCCAGCAGGACCTCGGGACAGGGGCTCACCTATGGCTACACCTTC
few | - | TRBJ2-3 | TRBV12-3/TRBV12-4 | CASSLRGAYLTDTQYF | TGTGCCAGCAGTTTACGGGGGGCCTACCTCACAGATACGCAGTATTTT
- | TRBD1 | TRBJ1-1 | TRBV6-2/TRBV6-3 | CASGKTGGGTEAFF | TGTGCCAGCGGGAAAACAGGGGGCGGCACTGAAGCTTTCTTT
- | - | TRBJ1-2 | TRBV21-1 | CASSPGDRENYGYTF | TGTGCCAGCAGCCCCGGGGACAGGGAGAACTATGGCTACACCTTC
- | TRBD1 | TRBJ1-2 | TRBV4-3 | CASSRQGLPGQGDGYTF | TGCGCCAGCAGCCGGCAAGGTTTACCGGGACAGGGAGACGGCTACACCTTC